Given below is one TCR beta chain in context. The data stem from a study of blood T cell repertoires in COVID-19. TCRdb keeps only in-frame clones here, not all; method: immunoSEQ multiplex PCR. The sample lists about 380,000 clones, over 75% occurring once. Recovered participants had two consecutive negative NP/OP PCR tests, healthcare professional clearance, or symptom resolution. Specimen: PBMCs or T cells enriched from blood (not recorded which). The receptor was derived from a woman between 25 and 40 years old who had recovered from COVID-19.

Here the CDR3 DNA reads TGTGCCACCCCATCCCGGGAGGGGGCGACCGGGGAGCTGTTTTTT. This sequence encodes CATPSREGATGELFF. This sequence joins TRBV19 and TRBJ2-2; D might be TRBD2 (8 bases). V was shortened by 10 bases and J by 5 bases, with 20 bases between the two germline ends. The CDR3 is 15 residues long. The germline V gene has CDR1 LNHDA and CDR2 SQIVND (reference sequence).